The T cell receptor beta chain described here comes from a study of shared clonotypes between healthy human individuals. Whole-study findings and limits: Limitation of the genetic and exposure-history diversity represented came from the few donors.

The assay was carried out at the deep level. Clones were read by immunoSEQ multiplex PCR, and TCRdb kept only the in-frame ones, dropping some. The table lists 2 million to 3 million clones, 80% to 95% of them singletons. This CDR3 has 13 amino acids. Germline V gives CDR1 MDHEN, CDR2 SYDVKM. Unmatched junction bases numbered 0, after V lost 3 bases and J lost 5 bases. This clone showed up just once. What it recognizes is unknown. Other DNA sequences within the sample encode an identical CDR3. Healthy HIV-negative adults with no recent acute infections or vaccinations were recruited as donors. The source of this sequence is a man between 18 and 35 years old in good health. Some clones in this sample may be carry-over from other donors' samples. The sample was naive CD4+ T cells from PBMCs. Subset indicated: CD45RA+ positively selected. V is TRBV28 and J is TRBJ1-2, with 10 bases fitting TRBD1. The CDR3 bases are TGTGCCAGCAGTTTGGACAGGGGGTATGGCTACACCTTC. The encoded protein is CASSLDRGYGYTF.